This TCR beta chain came from a study of T-cell reconstitution after alpha-beta-depleted transplantation in children. This clonotype was seen at least ten times. Its matching antigen is unknown. The TCRbeta library was prepared with unique molecular identifiers. TCRdb passed the PCR reads through MiXCR, listing each CDR3 protein once. The table has hundreds of thousands of distinct CDR3 sequences, about an eighth seen once. Between the trimmed V and J ends, which lost 4 bases and 3 bases, there was a span of 15 bases. Germline loops: CDR1 SGHRS, CDR2 YFSETQ. This CDR3 spans 15 amino acids. Overall study findings and caveats: After transplant, high TCRbeta diversity at day 60 in some patients arose from surviving recipient T cells and thymic progenitors. Alpha-beta T cells present about two months after transplant were reported to originate from several hundred expanded graft clones. Counts and diversity of T cells one year after transplant came mostly from newly produced T cells.

This TCR was sampled from a girl aged 2 to 9 with congenital amegakaryocytic thrombocytopenia, due to receive a stem cell transplant. This specimen was PBMCs, taken before TCRalphabeta/CD19-depleted stem cell transplant. The chain has TRBV5-1 and TRBJ2-3, with a weak D call TRBD2 (6 bases). This CDR3 reads CASSGDGRLTDTQYF. CDR3 sequence (DNA): TGCGCCAGCAGCGGGGACGGGAGATTAACAGATACGCAGTATTTT.